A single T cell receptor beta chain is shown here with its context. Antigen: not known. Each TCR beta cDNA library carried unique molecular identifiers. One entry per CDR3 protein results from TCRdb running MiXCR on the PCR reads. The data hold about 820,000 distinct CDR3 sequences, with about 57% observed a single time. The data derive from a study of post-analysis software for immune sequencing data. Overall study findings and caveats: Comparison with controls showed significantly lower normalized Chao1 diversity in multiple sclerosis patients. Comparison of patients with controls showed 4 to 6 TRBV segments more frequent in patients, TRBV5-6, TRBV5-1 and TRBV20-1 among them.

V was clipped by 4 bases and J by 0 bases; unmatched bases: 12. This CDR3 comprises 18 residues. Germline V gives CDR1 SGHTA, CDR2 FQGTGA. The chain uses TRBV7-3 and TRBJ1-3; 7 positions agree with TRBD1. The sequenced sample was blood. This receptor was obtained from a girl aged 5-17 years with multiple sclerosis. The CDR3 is CASSSLSGTASSGNTIYF. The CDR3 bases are TGTGCCAGCAGCTCCCTCTCCGGGACAGCTTCCTCTGGAAACACCATATATTTT.